This T cell receptor beta chain was profiled in a study of cytotoxic CD8 clonotypes in ibrutinib-treated CLL. Only in-frame clones appear in the TCRdb table, and some are missing; sequencing was by immunoSEQ multiplex PCR. This repertoire shows over 65,000 clones, about 76% found once; its top ten account for approximately 5%. The V gene's germline CDR1 is SGHRS and CDR2 YFSETQ. V was pared by 0 bases and J by 5 bases, with 13 bases of the junction left unmatched. The CDR3 totals 17 residues. The receptor comes from a human donor with chronic lymphocytic leukemia. Sequencing used PBMCs, obtained after 12 months of ibrutinib treatment. V and J are TRBV5-1 and TRBJ2-7, with TRBD1 matching 8 bases. The CDR3 region has the DNA TGCGCCAGCAGCTTGGGGGCGACAGGGGAAATCGTCCACGAGCAGTACTTC. Its translation is CASSLGATGEIVHEQYF. Variable domain in full (rest from reference TRBV5-1 and TRBJ2-7): KAGVTQTPRYLIKTRGQQVTLSCSPISGHRSVSWYQQTPGQGLQFLFEYFSETQRNKGNFPGRFSGRQFSNSRSEMNVSTLELGDSALYLCASSLGATGEIVHEQYFGPGTRLTVT.